A single sample is the source of the 31 T cell receptor beta chains below, sequenced in a study of blood T cell repertoires in COVID-19. The protocol was immunoSEQ multiplex PCR, while the TCRdb copy is restricted to in-frame clones and leaves out a portion. The data hold about 160,000 clones, with around 90% observed a single time. Material for sequencing was peripheral blood. The source of these receptors is a man in his sixties with active or convalescent COVID-19.

For the CDR3, the DNA is TGTGCCAGCTCACCAATGAGCGGGACGGATAGCAATCAGCCCCAGCATTTT. It yields the protein CASSPMSGTDSNQPQHF. The chain has TRBV18 and TRBJ1-5, with D possibly TRBD1 on 5 matching bases. The CDR3 covers 17 residues. Germline V gene sequence: CDR1 KGHSH, CDR2 LQKENI. The V and J ends lost 2 bases and 0 bases respectively, with 14 bases between them.

This clone came up a few times. The chain is built from TRBV2 and TRBJ1-3; TRBD1 agrees at 7 bases. This CDR3 region has 13 residues. Trimming took 11 bases from V and 3 from J; bases not matched to a gene: 7. Germline V CDR1 and CDR2: SNHLY, FYNNEI. CDR3 sequence (DNA): TGTGCCGGATCCGGGACAGATGGAAACACCATATATTTT. It yields the protein CAGSGTDGNTIYF.

The V and J genes are TRBV7-9 and TRBJ1-1; D call uncertain. The germline CDR1 and CDR2 sequences are SEHNR and FQNEAQ (reference sequence). CDR3 length: 14 residues. The V end was cut by 5 bases, the J end by 3 bases, with 13 bases between. DNA of the CDR3: TGTGCCAGCAGCAAACCGGGTCCGCACACTGAAGCTTTCTTT. Amino acid sequence: CASSKPGPHTEAFF.

V gene TRBV3-1 (or the pseudogene TRBV3-2) combines with J gene TRBJ1-6; 7 positions match TRBD1. Germline trimming cut 1 base from V and 8 bases from J; bases unmatched to any gene: 5. This CDR3 is built from 15 residues. The germline V gene encodes CDR1 LGHDT and CDR2 YNNKEL (reference sequence). The CDR3 here is CASSQGGTAYSPLHF. CDR3 DNA: TGTGCCAGCAGCCAAGGCGGGACAGCCTATTCACCCCTCCACTTT.

The chain is built from TRBV3-1 (or the pseudogene TRBV3-2) and TRBJ1-2; 9 bases map to TRBD1. This CDR3 comprises 15 residues. CDR1 is LGHDT, CDR2 YNNKEL, per germline (reference sequence). With V trimmed by 3 bases and J by 3 bases, 5 bases remained unmatched. CDR3 region: CASSHGTGRDYGYTF. The CDR3 DNA sequence: TGTGCCAGCAGCCATGGGACAGGGAGAGACTATGGCTACACCTTC.

The chain is built from TRBV9 and TRBJ2-7; 11 bases are a match to TRBD2. With V trimmed by 0 bases and J by 0 bases, 11 bases remained unmatched. This CDR3 is 19 amino acids long. Germline V gene lookup returns CDR1 SGDLS and CDR2 YYNGEE. The CDR3 sequence is CASSVVPLAGGISSYEQYF. CDR3 DNA sequence: TGTGCCAGCAGCGTAGTCCCCCTAGCGGGGGGTATAAGCTCCTACGAGCAGTACTTC.

The rearrangement uses TRBV4-1 and TRBJ1-2; 8 bases map to TRBD1. The CDR3 extends over 15 amino acids. V shed 2 bases and J 5 bases; nucleotides not matched to a gene: 7. From germline, CDR1 is MGHRA and CDR2 YSYEKL. This chain's CDR3 is CASSQIAGGEYGYTF. The CDR3 DNA reads as TGCGCCAGCAGCCAAATCGCAGGGGGCGAATATGGCTACACCTTC.

This clone appeared once. The genes are TRBV7-9 and TRBJ1-2, with D possibly being TRBD1 (5 bases). The V end was cut by 5 bases, the J end by 6 bases, with 13 bases between. From germline, CDR1 is SEHNR and CDR2 FQNEAQ (reference sequence). This CDR3 comprises 13 residues. CDR3 sequence: CASSQGDFHGYTF. The CDR3 DNA is TGTGCCAGCAGCCAAGGGGACTTTCATGGCTACACCTTC.

This rearrangement joins TRBV19 to TRBJ2-6; D gene unclear. The V and J ends lost 0 bases and 1 base respectively, with 7 bases between them. Germline CDR1 reads LNHDA; CDR2 reads SQIVND (reference sequence). The CDR3 is 16 residues long. The CDR3 nucleotides are TGTGCCAGTAGTATAGACCCACAGTCTGGGGCCAACGTCCTGACTTTC. It is translated as CASSIDPQSGANVLTF.

This rearrangement joins TRBV19 to TRBJ1-5, with TRBD1 matching over 9 bases. This CDR3 is built from 14 residues. Germline V CDR1 and CDR2: LNHDA, SQIVND (reference sequence). Trimming took 4 bases from V and 5 from J; bases not matched to a gene: 3. Written as DNA, the CDR3 is TGTGCCAGTAGTAAGACAGGGGGGGATCAGCCCCAGCATTTT. It is translated as CASSKTGGDQPQHF.

This chain connects TRBV29-1 to TRBJ2-3; 10 bases agree with TRBD2. Germline trimming cut 1 base from V and 6 bases from J; bases unmatched to any gene: 7. The CDR3 sequence is 15 residues long. From germline, CDR1 is SQVTM and CDR2 ANQGSEA. Written as DNA, the CDR3 is TGCAGCGTTGAAGGGGTAGCGGGGGGTCGTGATACGCAGTATTTT. It yields the protein CSVEGVAGGRDTQYF.

The chain combines TRBV5-5 with TRBJ1-1, with 9 bases fitting TRBD1. Germline CDR1 reads SGHKS; CDR2 reads YYEKEE (reference sequence). The CDR3 contains 16 residues. V shed 6 bases and J 1 base; nucleotides not matched to a gene: 10. The CDR3 region is CASTRGDRAWNTEAFF. DNA for the CDR3: TGTGCCAGCACCCGGGGGGACAGGGCCTGGAACACTGAAGCTTTCTTT.

V is TRBV29-1 and J is TRBJ1-2; a weak D match, TRBD1 (6 bases). V was clipped by 7 bases and J by 7 bases, with 25 bases between them. Germline CDR1 is SQVTM and CDR2 is ANQGSEA. The CDR3 totals 15 residues. CDR3 nucleotide sequence: TGCAGCGCCCAGGGGAACCATCCCCTCTCGCGTGGCTACACCTTC. Translating it yields CSAQGNHPLSRGYTF.

The chain employs TRBV5-1 and TRBJ2-7, with TRBD1 identical over 8 bases. The length of the CDR3 is 14 residues. Germline V gives CDR1 SGHRS, CDR2 YFSETQ. Trimming took 3 bases from V and 7 from J; bases not matched to a gene: 9. DNA of the CDR3: TGCGCCAGCAGCTCCGGGACAGGCACTGGAGAGCAGTACTTC. Its protein product is CASSSGTGTGEQYF.

The CDR3 DNA reads as TGTGCCAGCAGCCTCATGGGGAGCTTTAACACCGGGGAGCTGTTTTTT. This translates into CASSLMGSFNTGELFF. The genes are TRBV2 and TRBJ2-2; D is perhaps TRBD2 (5 bases). This CDR3 is built from 16 residues. With 6 bases removed from V and 2 bases from J, the gap between germline ends came to 16 bases. Germline assignment: CDR1 SNHLY and CDR2 FYNNEI.

J is TRBJ1-1 and V is TRBV5-1; D is unresolved. Trimming removed 4 bases from V and 1 base from J, with 14 bases in between. The CDR3 consists of 15 residues. CDR1 is SGHRS and CDR2 is YFSETQ in the germline V gene. DNA of the CDR3: TGCGCCAGCAGCAACCAGGCGATATCGAACACTGAAGCTTTCTTT. Translated, it gives CASSNQAISNTEAFF. The full variable domain, rest sourced from reference TRBV5-1 and TRBJ1-1, is KAGVTQTPRYLIKTRGQQVTLSCSPISGHRSVSWYQQTPGQGLQFLFEYFSETQRNKGNFPGRFSGRQFSNSRSEMNVSTLELGDSALYLCASSNQAISNTEAFFGQGTRLTVV.

The chain recombines TRBV5-1 with TRBJ2-7, with a possible D match to TRBD2 (5 bases). In germline, CDR1 is SGHRS, CDR2 YFSETQ. V lost 2 bases and J 4 bases, leaving 16 bases between the germline ends. The length of the CDR3 is 15 residues. This chain's CDR3 is CASSFAGPSGYEQYF. The CDR3 coding sequence is TGCGCCAGCAGCTTTGCCGGGCCTTCGGGATACGAGCAGTACTTC.

The rearrangement joins TRBV19 to TRBJ2-5; 7 nucleotides line up with TRBD1. The J segment lost 2 bases and the V segment lost 6 bases, leaving 6 bases of the junction unmatched. CDR1 and CDR2 (germline): LNHDA, SQIVND (reference sequence). This CDR3 has 14 residues. This chain's CDR3 is CASSRDREQETQYF. CDR3 nucleotides: TGTGCCAGTAGCCGAGACAGGGAACAAGAGACCCAGTACTTC.

This clone has only a few counts. CDR3 protein: CASSPGQINQPQHF. CDR3 coding DNA: TGTGCCAGCAGCCCCGGACAGATCAATCAGCCCCAGCATTTT. The genes are TRBV4-2 and TRBJ1-5, with TRBD1 as a possible D gene (6 bases). CDR1 is LGHNA and CDR2 is YNFKEQ in the germline V gene. The CDR3 spans 14 residues. The ends were cut back, 4 bases at V and 3 bases at J, with 10 bases in the middle.

This CDR3 reads CASSFNNEQFF. Written as DNA, the CDR3 is TGTGCCAGCAGCTTTAACAATGAGCAGTTCTTC. V and J are TRBV11-2 and TRBJ2-1; no definite D call. The CDR3 has 11 residues. Germline V CDR1 and CDR2: SGHAT, FQNNGV. Between the trimmed V and J ends, which lost 3 bases and 5 bases, there was a span of 2 bases.

This chain joins TRBV5-1 and TRBJ2-3, with 11 bases lining up with TRBD2. The CDR3 spans 15 residues. Unmatched junction bases numbered 2, after V lost 1 base and J lost 4 bases. Germline CDR1 SGHRS, CDR2 YFSETQ. The CDR3 DNA sequence: TGCGCCAGCAGCTTGACTAGCGGGGGTGCAGATACGCAGTATTTT. Protein: CASSLTSGGADTQYF.

The CDR3 protein is CASSPSGQGSYEQYF. The CDR3 DNA is TGTGCCAGCTCACCCTCGGGACAGGGTTCCTACGAGCAGTACTTC. V is TRBV18 and J is TRBJ2-7; the match to TRBD1 covers 9 bases. CDR3 size: 15 residues. CDR1 and CDR2 from the germline V gene are KGHSH and LQKENI. Unmatched junction bases numbered 4, after V lost 3 bases and J lost 1 base.

V and J are TRBV19 and TRBJ1-1; 9 positions agree with TRBD1. Germline-derived CDR1 and CDR2 are LNHDA and SQIVND (reference sequence). Losses at the gene ends were 3 bases for V and 5 bases for J; bases not matched to a gene: 4. The CDR3 is made up of 14 amino acids. This CDR3 is CASSITGGNTEAFF. CDR3 DNA sequence: TGTGCCAGTAGTATTACAGGGGGCAATACTGAAGCTTTCTTT.

The V gene is TRBV19, the J gene TRBJ1-2, with unresolved D. CDR1 LNHDA and CDR2 SQIVND come from the germline V gene (reference sequence). With 3 bases removed from V and 10 bases from J, the gap between germline ends came to 12 bases. The length of the CDR3 is 12 residues. Written as DNA, the CDR3 is TGTGCCAGTAGTATGACACAGTCGTACTACACCTTC. The encoded protein is CASSMTQSYYTF. The full variable domain, in which reference TRBV19 and TRBJ1-2 provide the parts outside the CDR3, is DGGITQSPKYLFRKEGQNVTLSCEQNLNHDAMYWYRQDPGQGLRLIYYSQIVNDFQKGDIAEGYSVSREKKESFPLTVTSAQKNPTAFYLCASSMTQSYYTFGSGTRLTVV.

This chain joins TRBV20-1 and TRBJ2-1, with 7 bases that match TRBD2. The CDR3 loop spans 11 amino acids. V shed 3 bases and J 9 bases; nucleotides not matched to a gene: 2. CDR1 is DFQATT, CDR2 SNEGSKA, per germline (reference sequence). CDR3 sequence: CSASRTSEQFF. The CDR3 nucleotides are TGCAGTGCTAGCAGGACTAGTGAGCAGTTCTTC.

This clone was seen a handful of times. The CDR3 nucleotides are TGTGCCAGCAGCCTCCTGGCGGGAGACACTGAAGCTTTCTTT. It is translated as CASSLLAGDTEAFF. The chain is built from TRBV11-2 and TRBJ1-1; D not certain. Between the trimmed V and J ends, which lost 5 bases and 3 bases, there was a span of 13 bases. Germline lookup yields CDR1 SGHAT and CDR2 FQNNGV. The length of the CDR3 is 14 residues.

This chain uses TRBV10-1 with TRBJ2-5, with TRBD1 identical over 10 bases. V was pared by 3 bases and J by 3 bases, with 4 bases of the junction left unmatched. The length of the CDR3 is 15 residues. Germline assignment: CDR1 WNHNN and CDR2 SYGVQD (reference sequence). Written as DNA, the CDR3 is TGCGCCAGCAGTGACCCGGGACAGGGGAAAGAGACCCAGTACTTC. Protein sequence: CASSDPGQGKETQYF.

This chain connects TRBV6-5 to TRBJ1-2, with TRBD1 identical over 8 bases. The CDR3 totals 15 residues. With V trimmed by 5 bases and J by 5 bases, 10 bases remained unmatched. Germline CDR1 reads MNHEY; CDR2 reads SVGAGI. CDR3 coding DNA: TGTGCCAGCAGTACACAGACAGGGGCCCTTTATGGCTACACCTTC. Its translation is CASSTQTGALYGYTF.

The chain has TRBV4-1 and TRBJ2-5, with TRBD1 identical over 8 bases. The V segment lost 0 bases and the J segment 5 bases; nucleotides outside the gene matches: 5. Germline V gene sequence: CDR1 MGHRA, CDR2 YSYEKL. The CDR3 sequence is 15 residues long. In DNA, the CDR3 is TGCGCCAGCAGCCAAGATGCGCGACAGGGGGAGACCCAGTACTTC. The encoded protein is CASSQDARQGETQYF.

The chain is built from TRBV28 and TRBJ2-2, with D possibly matching TRBD1 (6 bases). CDR3 length equals 14 residues. In germline, CDR1 is MDHEN, CDR2 SYDVKM. V dropped 3 bases and J dropped 6 bases, with 11 bases sitting between them. DNA for the CDR3: TGTGCCAGCAGTTTCACAGGGCGGTCCGGGGAGCTGTTTTTT. The encoded protein is CASSFTGRSGELFF.

The V and J genes are TRBV5-1 and TRBJ2-7, with 10 bases identical to TRBD1. Germline CDR1 and CDR2: SGHRS and YFSETQ. V lost 4 bases and J lost 4; bases outside the gene matches: 11. This CDR3 comprises 16 residues. The CDR3 spells CASSSAPGTGEYEQYF. CDR3 coding DNA: TGCGCCAGCAGCAGCGCGCCCGGGACAGGGGAGTACGAGCAGTACTTC.